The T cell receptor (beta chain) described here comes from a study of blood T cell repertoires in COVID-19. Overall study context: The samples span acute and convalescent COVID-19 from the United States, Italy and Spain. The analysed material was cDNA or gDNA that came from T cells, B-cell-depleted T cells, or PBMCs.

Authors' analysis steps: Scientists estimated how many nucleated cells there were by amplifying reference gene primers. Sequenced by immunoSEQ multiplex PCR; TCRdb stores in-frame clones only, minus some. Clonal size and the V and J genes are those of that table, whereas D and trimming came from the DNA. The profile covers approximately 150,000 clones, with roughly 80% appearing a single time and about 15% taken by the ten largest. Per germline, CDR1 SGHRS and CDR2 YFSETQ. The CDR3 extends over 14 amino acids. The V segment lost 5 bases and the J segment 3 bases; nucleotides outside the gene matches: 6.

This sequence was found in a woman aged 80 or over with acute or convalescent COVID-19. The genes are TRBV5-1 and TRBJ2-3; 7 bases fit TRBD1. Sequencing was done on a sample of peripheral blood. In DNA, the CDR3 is TGCGCCAGCAGGTCGACAGGGATGACAGATACGCAGTATTTT. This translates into CASRSTGMTDTQYF.